These 32 T cell receptor beta chains share one sample of origin, sequenced in a study of blood T cells in healthy people across ages. Together with a sample-barcoded 5' primer, a J-beta primer mix was included in a second PCR lasting about 7 to 12 cycles. TCRdb used MiXCR to reprocess the 5' RACE reads, holding one entry per CDR3 protein. This sample carries about 940,000 distinct CDR3 sequences, 40% to 60% of them seen once, and the ten largest clones take around an eighth. The sequencing sample was made of blood. These receptors all come from a man aged 25 to 45 in good health.

The genes are TRBV5-1 and TRBJ2-7; the D gene is possibly TRBD1 (6 bases). The germline V and J ends were trimmed by 0 bases and 3 bases, with 16 bases remaining between them. Germline V lookup: CDR1 SGHRS, CDR2 YFSETQ. The CDR3 totals 16 residues. The CDR3: CASSLGGTSPGYEQYF. DNA of the CDR3: TGCGCCAGCAGCTTGGGTGGGACAAGCCCCGGCTACGAGCAGTACTTC.

This chain connects TRBV4-2 to TRBJ2-3; 10 positions agree with TRBD2. Germline values: CDR1 LGHNA, CDR2 YNFKEQ. The V segment lost 3 bases and the J segment 4 bases; nucleotides outside the gene matches: 7. This CDR3 has 16 residues. The CDR3 coding sequence is TGTGCCAGCAGCCACCCCACTAGCGGGACACCAGATACGCAGTATTTT. It yields the protein CASSHPTSGTPDTQYF.

This chain joins TRBV20-1 and TRBJ2-5, with D possibly being TRBD2 (6 bases). Germline loops: CDR1 DFQATT, CDR2 SNEGSKA (reference sequence). The CDR3 runs to 14 residues. V dropped 5 bases and J dropped 2 bases, with 15 bases sitting between them. As DNA, the CDR3 is TGCAGTGCTCCCAAACACGGACTACAAGAGACCCAGTACTTC. Protein sequence: CSAPKHGLQETQYF.

The table lists this clonotype with a few counts. V and J are TRBV20-1 and TRBJ2-3, with TRBD2 matching over 7 bases. Germline assignment: CDR1 DFQATT and CDR2 SNEGSKA (reference sequence). The CDR3 has 16 amino acids. Germline trimming cut 0 bases from V and 4 bases from J; bases unmatched to any gene: 10. CDR3 nucleotide sequence: TGCAGTGCTAGAGATGCGGGGGTGGGCCCCCCAGATACGCAGTATTTT. This codes for CSARDAGVGPPDTQYF.

In this sample, this clonotype turned up a few times. The CDR3 sequence: CASSYHTGPYETQYF. In DNA form, the CDR3 reads TGTGCCAGCAGTTACCACACAGGACCCTATGAGACCCAGTACTTC. The V call is TRBV6-2 or TRBV6-3, the J call TRBJ2-5; D may be TRBD1 (5 bases). The ends were cut back, 2 bases at V and 5 bases at J, with 15 bases in the middle. Germline CDR1 MNHEY, CDR2 SVGEGT. The length of the CDR3 is 15 residues.

The chain is built from TRBV30 and TRBJ1-1; D unclear. The CDR3 covers 14 residues. Trimming stripped 3 bases from V and 2 bases from J, with 13 bases between. Per germline, CDR1 GTSNPN and CDR2 SVGIG (reference sequence). This CDR3 reads CAWSLTPLNTEAFF. CDR3 sequence (DNA): TGTGCCTGGAGCCTGACACCACTCAACACTGAAGCTTTCTTT. The full variable domain, its missing parts supplied by reference TRBV30 and TRBJ1-1, is SQTIHQWPATLVQPVGSPLSLECTVEGTSNPNLYWYRQAAGRGLQLLFYSVGIGQISSEVPQNLSASRPQDRQFILSSKKLLLSDSGFYLCAWSLTPLNTEAFFGQGTRLTVV.

This clonotype was seen a handful of times. CDR3 in amino acids: CASSLRTGGETDTQYF. CDR3 in DNA: TGCGCCAGCAGCCTGAGGACAGGGGGAGAAACAGATACGCAGTATTTT. This chain connects TRBV5-1 to TRBJ2-3; 10 positions agree with TRBD1. The CDR3 loop spans 16 amino acids. Trimming removed 4 bases from V and 3 bases from J; junction bases left unmatched: 8. Germline assignment: CDR1 SGHRS and CDR2 YFSETQ.

This clonotype was seen once. The chain joins TRBV29-1 to TRBJ1-2; 12 bases align to TRBD1. Germline values: CDR1 SQVTM, CDR2 ANQGSEA. The V gene end was trimmed by 2 bases and the J gene end by 7 bases; junction bases not matched to a gene: 8. The length of the CDR3 is 15 residues. CDR3 residues: CSVELGGQGAAGYTF. CDR3 DNA sequence: TGCAGCGTTGAACTCGGGGGACAGGGGGCCGCTGGCTACACCTTC.

The table lists this clonotype with many counts. The V call is TRBV5-5, the J call TRBJ1-2, with 8 bases fitting TRBD1. This CDR3 is built from 15 residues. Germline assignment: CDR1 SGHKS and CDR2 YYEKEE (reference sequence). The trim removed 3 bases at V and 1 base at J, leaving 5 bases unmatched. The chain's CDR3 is CASSYRGIFNYGYTF. DNA for the CDR3: TGTGCCAGCAGCTACAGGGGGATCTTTAACTATGGCTACACCTTC.

This sequence joins TRBV4-1 and TRBJ2-7, with D perhaps TRBD2 (5 bases). The V gene lost 1 base and the J gene lost 0 bases, with 10 bases spanning the gap. This CDR3 is 15 amino acids long. Looked up from germline, CDR1 is MGHRA and CDR2 is YSYEKL. The CDR3 DNA follows: TGCGCCAGCAGCCAAGTCGGACTGAACTCCTACGAGCAGTACTTC. This codes for CASSQVGLNSYEQYF.

A few counts support this clonotype. The CDR3 loop reads CASRESSSYNSPLHF. For the CDR3, the DNA is TGTGCCAGCAGAGAGTCCAGCTCCTATAATTCACCCCTCCACTTT. The V gene is TRBV6-2 or TRBV6-3, the J gene TRBJ1-6, with no clear D. V lost 6 bases to trimming and J lost 0 bases, with 9 bases between them. Per the germline V gene, CDR1 is MNHEY and CDR2 is SVGEGT. This CDR3 comprises 15 residues.

The chain employs TRBV24-1 and TRBJ2-7; no firm D call. The J call is in doubt because the DNA end fits TRBJ2-5 better. Germline CDR1 KGHDR, CDR2 SFDVKD. The CDR3 is 12 amino acids. The CDR3 protein is CATSDFGWTQYF. Here the CDR3 DNA reads TGTGCCACCAGTGATTTTGGGTGGACCCAGTACTTC.

The rearrangement links TRBV7-9 to TRBJ1-1, with TRBD1 matching over 8 bases. Germline loops: CDR1 SEHNR, CDR2 FQNEAQ (reference sequence). CDR3 length: 15 amino acids. V lost 6 bases to trimming and J lost 2 bases; unmatched junction nucleotides: 8. The CDR3 region is CASRSGTGANTEAFF. The CDR3 DNA reads TGTGCCAGCAGATCCGGGACAGGAGCTAACACTGAAGCTTTCTTT.

The chain couples TRBV4-2 to TRBJ1-4; D not certain. CDR1 is LGHNA, CDR2 YNFKEQ, per germline. The length of the CDR3 is 16 residues. Trimming shortened V by 1 base and J by 7 bases, and 16 bases separated the two germline ends. The CDR3 DNA reads TGTGCCAGCAGCCAAGTTGGTTTGCAGGAGACTGAAAAACTGTTTTTT. Translating it yields CASSQVGLQETEKLFF.

Comments on this clonotype: This may come from a read error, since a much larger clone is one base off. This chain links TRBV28 with TRBJ1-2; D is undetermined. V gave up 7 bases and J gave up 5 bases, with 8 bases separating them. Germline V gene sequence: CDR1 MDHEN, CDR2 SYDVKM. The CDR3 length is 11 residues. The CDR3 sequence: CASTQGYGYTF. Here the CDR3 DNA reads TGTGCCAGCACCCAAGGATATGGCTACACCTTC.

The chain joins TRBV20-1 to TRBJ2-2; 8 bases are shared with TRBD2. The length of the CDR3 is 17 residues. The germline gives CDR1 DFQATT, CDR2 SNEGSKA (reference sequence). J lost 2 bases, V lost 0 bases, and 8 bases had no gene match. This CDR3 reads CSARDEKAGANTGELFF. CDR3 DNA sequence: TGCAGTGCTAGAGATGAGAAAGCGGGGGCTAACACCGGGGAGCTGTTTTTT.

The chain employs TRBV30 and TRBJ1-5, with 9 positions matching TRBD1. CDR1 is GTSNPN, CDR2 SVGIG, per germline (reference sequence). CDR3 length: 14 amino acids. Trimming at V came to 2 bases and at J to 6 bases, leaving 5 bases not matched to a gene. The CDR3 DNA sequence: TGTGCCTGGAGTCTCCGGACAGGGGCTCAGCCCCAGCATTTT. It is translated as CAWSLRTGAQPQHF.

This clonotype appeared a single time. The V gene is TRBV24-1, the J gene TRBJ2-3, with D maybe TRBD2 (6 bases). Germline assignment: CDR1 KGHDR and CDR2 SFDVKD. The V end was cut by 3 bases, the J end by 1 base, with 13 bases between. CDR3 length: 16 amino acids. CDR3 DNA sequence: TGTGCCACCAGTGATCATAGCGGTAGGGGCACAGATACGCAGTATTTT. Amino acid sequence: CATSDHSGRGTDTQYF.

The chain couples TRBV10-3 to TRBJ1-2; D call uncertain. CDR1 and CDR2 from the germline V gene are ENHRY and SYGVKD. V lost 7 bases to trimming and J lost 7 bases, with 10 bases between them. CDR3 length: 11 amino acids. This CDR3 is CAITDGTGYTF. The CDR3 nucleotides are TGTGCCATCACTGACGGAACTGGCTACACCTTC.

The sample holds one count of this clonotype. This chain joins TRBV27 and TRBJ1-6; the D gene is possibly TRBD1 (6 bases). The length of the CDR3 is 13 residues. V was clipped by 6 bases and J by 6 bases, with 9 bases between them. Germline loops: CDR1 MNHEY, CDR2 SMNVEV (reference sequence). Here the CDR3 DNA reads TGTGCCAGCAGCCGGGGGGCTAATTCACCCCTCCACTTT. Residues: CASSRGANSPLHF.

CDR3 in DNA: TGCGCCAGCAGCCAAGTCCTGGGGTCCGGCTACGAGCAGTACTTC. Protein product: CASSQVLGSGYEQYF. V and J are TRBV4-1 and TRBJ2-7, with D hard to call. V lost 1 base, J lost 3 bases, and 13 bases lay in between. The CDR3 totals 15 residues. The germline gives CDR1 MGHRA, CDR2 YSYEKL.

There are a few counts of this clonotype. This chain joins TRBV10-3 and TRBJ2-7; D is possibly TRBD1 (6 bases). V lost 7 bases and J lost 2, with 9 bases in between. CDR1 and CDR2 (germline): ENHRY, SYGVKD. The CDR3 spans 12 residues. CDR3 residues: CAIKGGTYEQYF. The DNA of the CDR3 is TGTGCCATCAAAGGGGGTACCTACGAGCAGTACTTC.

The chain combines TRBV12-3 or TRBV12-4 with TRBJ2-7, with D possibly TRBD2 on 6 matching bases. This CDR3 has 14 residues. V lost 5 bases to trimming and J lost 4 bases, with 15 bases between them. The CDR3 sequence is CASSPFLGGYEQYF. The CDR3 DNA sequence: TGTGCCAGCAGTCCTTTTTTGGGGGGTTACGAGCAGTACTTC.

This rearrangement joins TRBV20-1 to TRBJ2-1; the D call may be TRBD1 or TRBD2 (5 bases each). Germline V lookup: CDR1 DFQATT, CDR2 SNEGSKA (reference sequence). The V gene lost 4 bases and the J gene lost 6 bases, with 16 bases spanning the gap. This CDR3 spans 14 amino acids. The CDR3 sequence is CSATGPRNFNEQFF. The CDR3 nucleotides read TGCAGTGCTACGGGGCCCAGGAACTTCAATGAGCAGTTCTTC.

The table lists this clonotype with a few counts. This chain uses TRBV9 with TRBJ1-4; D is unclear. CDR1 is SGDLS, CDR2 YYNGEE, per germline. Trimming took off 0 bases at V and 5 bases at J, with 14 bases between the two ends. CDR3 length equals 16 residues. CDR3 DNA: TGTGCCAGCAGCGTAGGAGTCGGGCAGGCCAATGAAAAACTGTTTTTT. It specifies CASSVGVGQANEKLFF. The variable domain in full, completed from reference TRBV9 and TRBJ1-4, reads DSGVTQTPKHLITATGQRVTLRCSPRSGDLSVYWYQQSLDQGLQFLIQYYNGEERAKGNILERFSAQQFPDLHSELNLSSLELGDSALYFCASSVGVGQANEKLFFGSGTQLSVL.

The CDR3 sequence is CASSYSMPIQYF. The CDR3 DNA is TGTGCCAGCAGTTACTCGATGCCAATCCAGTACTTC. The chain employs TRBV6-2 or TRBV6-3 and TRBJ2-5; D not resolved. The CDR3 has 12 amino acids. Germline-derived CDR1 and CDR2 are MNHEY and SVGEGT. With 0 bases removed from V and 10 bases from J, the gap between germline ends came to 9 bases.

V gene TRBV6-1 combines with J gene TRBJ2-2, with 10 bases aligning to TRBD2. The V gene's germline CDR1 is MNHNS and CDR2 SASEGT. This CDR3 comprises 19 residues. V lost 1 base to trimming and J lost 3 bases; unmatched junction nucleotides: 11. The CDR3 loop is CASSEGVSGGPLHTGELFF. The CDR3 coding sequence is TGTGCCAGCAGTGAAGGGGTTAGCGGGGGGCCCCTCCACACCGGGGAGCTGTTTTTT.

Only a few counts were recorded for this clonotype. This chain uses TRBV12-3 or TRBV12-4 with TRBJ2-3, with a tentative D call TRBD2 (6 bases). Trimming cost V 8 bases and J 1 base, with 13 bases left between them. This CDR3 comprises 14 residues. This CDR3 reads CASREPGGTDTQYF. The CDR3 region has the DNA TGTGCCAGCCGGGAACCGGGGGGCACAGATACGCAGTATTTT.

In this sample, this clonotype turned up a few times. The junction departs from germline at one end; a sequencing error may be responsible. V usage is TRBV28 and J usage is TRBJ2-7; D ambiguous. CDR1 MDHEN and CDR2 SYDVKM come from the germline V gene. The length of the CDR3 is 16 residues. The CDR3 loop is CASSFRTETLSYEQYF. CDR3 DNA sequence: TGTGCCAGTAGTTTCCGGACGGAAACCCTCTCCTACGAGCAGTACTTC.

This clonotype was observed a handful of times. The J gene is TRBJ2-5, the V gene TRBV7-2, with 15 bases fitting TRBD2. The CDR3 extends over 18 amino acids. V trimming: 2 bases; J trimming: 6 bases; junction bases outside the gene matches: 10. Germline values: CDR1 SGHTA, CDR2 FQGNSA. The CDR3 coding sequence is TGTGCCAGCAGCTTATCAACCGGGACTAGCGGGGGGAGTAAGACCCAGTACTTC. Translating gives CASSLSTGTSGGSKTQYF.

V is TRBV20-1 and J is TRBJ1-4; no clear D gene. Germline loops: CDR1 DFQATT, CDR2 SNEGSKA (reference sequence). The CDR3 covers 16 residues. The V and J ends lost 0 bases and 0 bases respectively, with 11 bases between them. This chain's CDR3 is CSARDLDGPTNEKLFF. CDR3 in DNA: TGCAGTGCTAGAGATCTCGACGGACCAACTAATGAAAAACTGTTTTTT.

This clonotype was observed a few times. V and J are TRBV4-1 and TRBJ2-7; D tentatively reads TRBD1 or TRBD2 (5 bases each). This CDR3 contains 13 residues. Germline CDR1 is MGHRA and CDR2 is YSYEKL. V lost 5 bases and J 10 bases, leaving 18 bases between the germline ends. As DNA, the CDR3 is TGCGCCAGCAGCAACCCCGGGGCTTCTGGCCAGTACTTC. Encoded protein: CASSNPGASGQYF.